These 7 T cell receptor beta chains came from one sample sequenced in a study of breast tumors, draining lymph nodes, adjacent tissues. TCRdb redid the calling of the multiplex PCR reads with MiXCR, one entry per CDR3 protein. This sample has 85,000 to 120,000 distinct CDR3 sequences, with around 30% found just once. Breast cancer patients provided tissue from their axillary draining lymph nodes. Sequencing was done on a sample of axillary lymph node tissue. The receptors here all came from a female donor with breast cancer. Some clones in this sample may be carry-over from other donors' samples.

A few counts support this clonotype. One end of the junction fails to match germline, which may point to a read error. This sequence joins TRBV6-6 and TRBJ2-3; D perhaps matches TRBD1 (6 bases). This CDR3 contains 16 residues. Germline values: CDR1 MNHNY, CDR2 SVGAGI (reference sequence). The CDR3 sequence is CASSHSLTGSTDTQYF. DNA for the CDR3: TGTGCCAGCAGTCACTCCCTGACAGGAAGCACAGATACGCAGTATTTT.

Of note for this clonotype: Relative to the germline gene, one junction end is altered; a read error may explain this. This chain connects TRBV7-2 to TRBJ1-1; no clear D gene. The germline V gene encodes CDR1 SGHTA and CDR2 FQGNSA. CDR3 size: 12 residues. The CDR3 region is CASSKDLTGAFF. The CDR3 coding sequence is TGTGCCAGCAGCAAAGACCTCACTGGAGCTTTCTTT.

This clonotype has only a few counts. The rearrangement uses TRBV7-9 and TRBJ1-1; TRBD1 agrees at 10 bases. The CDR3 loop spans 15 amino acids. The germline V gene encodes CDR1 SEHNR and CDR2 FQNEAQ (reference sequence). The V gene end was trimmed by 2 bases and the J gene end by 1 base; junction bases not matched to a gene: 1. The CDR3 coding sequence is TGTGCCAGCAGCTTAAGGGACAGGGGGAACACTGAAGCTTTCTTT. It specifies CASSLRDRGNTEAFF.

This clonotype was picked up many times. This may stem from a read error, because a much larger clone lies one nucleotide away. The rearrangement links TRBV20-1 to TRBJ2-1; 10 bases are shared with TRBD2. The CDR3 has 17 amino acids. Germline V gives CDR1 DFQATT, CDR2 SNEGSKA (reference sequence). V trimming: 0 bases; J trimming: 1 base; junction bases outside the gene matches: 6. CDR3 nucleotide sequence: TGCAGTGCTAGAGATGTCCTAGCGGGAGCTTCCTACAATGAGCAGTTCTTC. It codes for CSARDVLAGASYNEQFF.

This clonotype was observed at least ten times. The rearrangement links TRBV6-1 to TRBJ2-7, with 7 positions matching TRBD1. V was clipped by 3 bases and J by 2 bases; unmatched bases: 10. Looked up from germline, CDR1 is MNHNS and CDR2 is SASEGT. The CDR3 sequence is 16 residues long. CDR3 DNA sequence: TGTGCCAGCAGTGATGGGGACAGTCCGGGCGCCTACGAGCAGTACTTC. Residues: CASSDGDSPGAYEQYF.

Ten or more counts support this clonotype. This chain connects TRBV11-3 to TRBJ2-3; 9 positions match TRBD1. Germline V gives CDR1 SGHNT, CDR2 YENEEA. J lost 5 bases, V lost 5 bases, and 8 bases had no gene match. The CDR3 totals 15 residues. CDR3 sequence reads: CASSQQGAIGDTQYF. CDR3 coding DNA: TGTGCCAGCAGCCAACAGGGGGCCATTGGAGATACGCAGTATTTT.

This clonotype was observed at least ten times. The genes are TRBV19 and TRBJ2-2, with D perhaps assigned TRBD1 or TRBD2 (6 bases each). V was cut by 0 bases and J by 2 bases, with 13 bases left in between. Germline CDR1 reads LNHDA; CDR2 reads SQIVND (reference sequence). This CDR3 has 17 amino acids. The CDR3 is CASSIEGGLVNTGELFF. The CDR3, as DNA: TGTGCCAGTAGTATAGAAGGGGGGCTCGTAAACACCGGGGAGCTGTTTTTT. The entire variable domain, with the rest obtained from reference TRBV19 and TRBJ2-2, is as follows: DGGITQSPKYLFRKEGQNVTLSCEQNLNHDAMYWYRQDPGQGLRLIYYSQIVNDFQKGDIAEGYSVSREKKESFPLTVTSAQKNPTAFYLCASSIEGGLVNTGELFFGEGSRLTVL.